This T cell receptor beta chain was recovered during a study of cytomegalovirus exposure and HLA in healthy donors. Germline values: CDR1 MNHEY, CDR2 SVGAGI. The CDR3 contains 13 residues. V trimming: 8 bases; J trimming: 4 bases; junction bases outside the gene matches: 4. PCR employed 60 Vbeta and 13 Jbeta primers. Profiled with immunoSEQ multiplex PCR; TCRdb holds only in-frame clones, not every one. The repertoire has around 200,000 clones, approximately 79% of them found once; the top ten carry approximately 1.8%. The sequence came from a male donor in good health and CMV-seronegative. The J gene is TRBJ1-4, the V gene TRBV6-5; 7 bases align to TRBD1. The source material was PBMCs. The CDR3, as DNA: TGTGCCAGCCAGACAGGGATTAATGAAAAACTGTTTTTT. It encodes CASQTGINEKLFF.